These T cell receptor beta chains were read from a single sample in a study of blood T cell repertoires in COVID-19. Clones were read by immunoSEQ multiplex PCR, and TCRdb kept only the in-frame ones, dropping some. The sample lists 95,000 to 120,000 clones; approximately 85% were seen once. The source material was peripheral blood. These receptors came from a woman between 55 and 75 years old with COVID-19, enrolled during active disease. Both conserved end residues are part of each CDR3. Each record gives: V gene, J gene, CDR3 protein.

v_call: TRBV5-4; j_call: TRBJ2-3; cdr3_aa: CASSLWEGDTQYF
v_call: TRBV14; j_call: TRBJ2-3; cdr3_aa: CASSQVLGLADTDTQYF
v_call: TRBV5-6; j_call: TRBJ1-5; cdr3_aa: CASSFGGGGQPQHF
v_call: TRBV6-1; j_call: TRBJ2-1; cdr3_aa: CASSDVGSSYNEQFF
v_call: TRBV11-2; j_call: TRBJ1-5; cdr3_aa: CASSSGGQGNQPQHF
v_call: TRBV11-2; j_call: TRBJ1-1; cdr3_aa: CASSLGSGHRRAFF
v_call: TRBV18; j_call: TRBJ2-7; cdr3_aa: CASGTGLISGGEQYF
v_call: TRBV4-2; j_call: TRBJ1-6; cdr3_aa: CASSQDPQGNSPLHF
v_call: TRBV11-2; j_call: TRBJ2-7; cdr3_aa: CASRKGTGGEYEQYF
v_call: TRBV9; j_call: TRBJ2-2; cdr3_aa: CASSLYDRAQDGELFF
v_call: TRBV2; j_call: TRBJ2-3; cdr3_aa: CASNSVRPSGELVDTQYF
v_call: TRBV5-1; j_call: TRBJ1-3; cdr3_aa: CASSPYYQGLTSGNTIYF
v_call: TRBV27; j_call: TRBJ1-1; cdr3_aa: CASSFAGPTEAFF
v_call: TRBV28; j_call: TRBJ1-5; cdr3_aa: CASSPGPIFLSNQPQHF
v_call: TRBV12-5; j_call: TRBJ1-1; cdr3_aa: CASGQRPGDTEAFF
v_call: TRBV5-1; j_call: TRBJ2-3; cdr3_aa: CASSSAAEFTDTQYF
v_call: TRBV7-3; j_call: TRBJ1-2; cdr3_aa: CASSHRDSGHYTF
v_call: TRBV12-3/TRBV12-4; j_call: TRBJ1-1; cdr3_aa: CASSFQGTTEAFF
v_call: TRBV19; j_call: TRBJ2-6; cdr3_aa: CASSIDLGEAGANVLTF
v_call: TRBV7-6; j_call: TRBJ1-3; cdr3_aa: CASSLAGQARNTIYF
v_call: TRBV19; j_call: TRBJ1-1; cdr3_aa: CASNPGDRAGAFF
v_call: TRBV27; j_call: TRBJ1-5; cdr3_aa: CASSGTGASSDSNQPQHF
v_call: TRBV5-3; j_call: TRBJ1-2; cdr3_aa: CARSLTPRPGYGYTF
v_call: TRBV7-8; j_call: TRBJ1-3; cdr3_aa: CASSLYPVPGNTIYF
v_call: TRBV9; j_call: TRBJ2-6; cdr3_aa: CASSVTTRGDSGANVLTF
v_call: TRBV19; j_call: TRBJ1-5; cdr3_aa: CASSGGGGNQPQHF
v_call: TRBV7-3; j_call: TRBJ2-2; cdr3_aa: CASSHYQPGSGGELFF
v_call: TRBV3-1/TRBV3-2; j_call: TRBJ2-3; cdr3_aa: CASSQMAQVGGNDTQYF
v_call: TRBV30; j_call: TRBJ1-2; cdr3_aa: CAWEQDRGFGYTF
v_call: TRBV29-1; j_call: TRBJ2-1; cdr3_aa: CSGEQGVEQFF
v_call: TRBV30; j_call: TRBJ1-4; cdr3_aa: CAWSLHGTGTEKLFF
v_call: TRBV7-2; j_call: TRBJ2-1; cdr3_aa: CASSLVAGDFQFF
v_call: TRBV4-1; j_call: TRBJ1-1; cdr3_aa: CASSQVPRTGSSILTEAFF
v_call: TRBV7-2; j_call: TRBJ2-5; cdr3_aa: CASSPGLAGGQETQYF
v_call: TRBV6-1; j_call: TRBJ2-3; cdr3_aa: CASSKATGQAGPDTQYF
v_call: TRBV9; j_call: TRBJ1-4; cdr3_aa: CASSVGSSATNEKLFF
v_call: TRBV5-1; j_call: TRBJ1-1; cdr3_aa: CASSSRGAEAFF
v_call: TRBV7-8; j_call: TRBJ2-2; cdr3_aa: CASSLALNTGELFF
v_call: TRBV7-8; j_call: TRBJ2-1; cdr3_aa: CASRPTGTDTYNEQFF
v_call: TRBV12-5; j_call: TRBJ2-1; cdr3_aa: CASGPTGSSYNEQFF
v_call: TRBV4-1; j_call: TRBJ2-3; cdr3_aa: CASSQDRRERRTDTQYF
v_call: TRBV4-1; j_call: TRBJ1-2; cdr3_aa: CASSRILGQGRGYTF
v_call: TRBV14; j_call: TRBJ1-1; cdr3_aa: CASSRTGPLGAFF
v_call: TRBV9; j_call: TRBJ1-2; cdr3_aa: CASTKRTDALDGYTF
v_call: TRBV9; j_call: TRBJ1-1; cdr3_aa: CASSPGEGGSEAFF
v_call: TRBV29-1; j_call: TRBJ2-1; cdr3_aa: CSVLDRGEQFF
v_call: TRBV6-2/TRBV6-3; j_call: TRBJ2-5; cdr3_aa: CASSPGQGQETQYF
v_call: TRBV14; j_call: TRBJ2-7; cdr3_aa: CASSPTSSYEQYF
v_call: TRBV7-9; j_call: TRBJ1-2; cdr3_aa: CASSGAWEDYGYTF
v_call: TRBV30; j_call: TRBJ1-2; cdr3_aa: CAWSRRAFGGYTF
v_call: TRBV6-2/TRBV6-3; j_call: TRBJ2-2; cdr3_aa: CASSYSGRGYGSLSAGELFF
v_call: TRBV18; j_call: TRBJ1-2; cdr3_aa: CASSPQGAFGYTF